This T cell receptor (beta chain) is from a study of regulatory T cells in long-lasting Graves disease. General study findings and limits: Persistent disease showed a preference for TRBV28, TRBJ1-2 and TRBJ2-5.

This clonotype was recorded a few times. Its specificity is unknown. TCR beta libraries were built with iRepertoire HTBI primers and Arm-PCR of CDR3 regions. TCRdb fed the multiplex PCR reads into MiXCR, producing one record per CDR3 protein. This sample has 400,000 to 500,000 distinct CDR3 sequences, with roughly 21% found just once. The time point is: persistent/refractory GD, antithyroid drugs over 5 years with positive TRAb. Scientists built the TCR library using RNA that was extracted from PBMCs. The source of the patients was an endocrinology department in Xi'an, China. V lost 0 bases, J lost 1 base, and 13 bases lay in between. Germline loops: CDR1 LGHDT, CDR2 YNNKEL (reference sequence). The CDR3 sequence is 18 residues long.

The clonotype comes from a female donor with Graves disease. Sequenced material: peripheral blood mononuclear cells (PBMCs), taken when the disease was refractory, from a patient treated with antithyroid drugs. This chain connects TRBV3-1 to TRBJ2-6; D remains unclear. The CDR3 is CASSQDTFTISGANVLTF. The CDR3 region has the DNA TGTGCCAGCAGCCAAGATACCTTTACGATTTCTGGGGCCAACGTCCTGACTTTC.